This TCR beta chain appears in the sequencing data of a study of shared clonotypes between healthy human individuals. The CD4+ fraction was divided into a CD45RA+ naive subset and a CD45RA-negative memory subset. Study-level results: What limited the represented genetic and exposure-history diversity was the small number of donors. Non-shared clonotypes were found to have lower generation probabilities than the clonotypes that were shared by all four of the sorted-subset donors. Naive CD4 clonotypes were shared across several donors at 4% to 5%.

As concerns this clone: Its specificity is not known.

This CDR3 comprises 17 residues. Germline V gene lookup returns CDR1 SGHKS and CDR2 YYEKEE (reference sequence). The junction had 9 bases not matched to a gene; V was cut back by 0 bases and J by 4 bases. Produced via immunoSEQ multiplex PCR; TCRdb's table is partial and in-frame only. The data hold approximately 740,000 clones, with under 80% observed a single time. The chain links TRBV5-5 to TRBJ1-2; 10 bases line up with TRBD1. Sequencing was performed on memory CD4+ T cells sorted from blood. Stated subset: CD45RA-negative fraction. The receptor was derived from a young woman in good health. The CDR3 protein is CASSLASTGGASYGYTF. Written as DNA, the CDR3 is TGTGCCAGCAGCTTGGCCTCGACAGGGGGCGCCTCCTATGGCTACACCTTC.